This entry lists 25 T cell receptor beta chains sequenced from one sample in a study of blood T cell repertoires in COVID-19. Here immunoSEQ multiplex PCR was the method, and the copy in TCRdb shows in-frame clones only, minus some. The sample lists approximately 390,000 clones, around 87% occurring once. Sequenced sample: peripheral blood. Receptor source: a woman between 55 and 75 years old with COVID-19, enrolled during active disease.

The chain joins TRBV5-6 to TRBJ2-3; 8 bases align to TRBD2. This CDR3 is 16 amino acids long. The V and J ends lost 1 base and 0 bases, in that order; junction bases with no gene match: 4. Looked up from germline, CDR1 is SGHDT and CDR2 is YYEEEE. The CDR3 nucleotides read TGTGCCAGCAGCTTGTTCGGCGGGGGGAGCACAGATACGCAGTATTTT. This gives the protein CASSLFGGGSTDTQYF.

This chain connects TRBV27 to TRBJ1-1; 7 nucleotides match TRBD1. The CDR3 is 15 amino acids. The trim removed 3 bases at V and 7 bases at J, leaving 11 bases unmatched. The germline gives CDR1 MNHEY, CDR2 SMNVEV (reference sequence). CDR3: CASSFDLTGSDEAFF. For the CDR3, the DNA is TGTGCCAGCAGTTTTGACTTGACAGGGAGCGATGAAGCTTTCTTT.

J is TRBJ1-1 and V is TRBV5-4; weak D call: TRBD1 (6 bases). Germline CDR1 is SGHNT and CDR2 is YYREEE (reference sequence). CDR3 length equals 15 residues. V gave up 4 bases and J gave up 7 bases, with 20 bases separating them. CDR3 residues: CASSGARPGVIEAFF. In DNA form, the CDR3 reads TGTGCCAGCAGCGGGGCGAGGCCAGGGGTGATTGAAGCTTTCTTT.

The rearrangement joins TRBV2 to TRBJ2-3; TRBD2 aligns across 9 bases. CDR3 length: 17 amino acids. V lost 6 bases, J lost 1 base, and 11 bases stayed unmatched. Germline-derived CDR1 and CDR2 are SNHLY and FYNNEI. The CDR3 region has the DNA TGTGCCAGCAGCGGAAACCTCATAGCGGGGGGCACAGATACGCAGTATTTT. It translates to CASSGNLIAGGTDTQYF.

The chain employs TRBV4-1 and TRBJ2-1, with D perhaps TRBD2 (9 bases). CDR3 length: 17 residues. In germline, CDR1 is MGHRA, CDR2 YSYEKL. V was trimmed by 1 base and J by 7 bases, leaving 20 bases between them. The CDR3 sequence: CASSQAETGAGGNEQFF. CDR3 nucleotides: TGCGCCAGCAGCCAAGCCGAGACAGGGGCGGGGGGGAATGAGCAGTTCTTC.

The chain couples TRBV11-2 to TRBJ2-5; 7 nucleotides line up with TRBD2. Germline V lookup: CDR1 SGHAT, CDR2 FQNNGV. Losses at the gene ends were 7 bases for V and 2 bases for J; bases not matched to a gene: 10. The CDR3 is made up of 15 amino acids. DNA for the CDR3: TGTGCCAGCACCCCCGGGCGGGGGAGACAAGAGACCCAGTACTTC. Translated, it gives CASTPGRGRQETQYF.

The rearrangement links TRBV19 to TRBJ1-3; 8 nucleotides align to TRBD1. Germline assignment: CDR1 LNHDA and CDR2 SQIVND (reference sequence). CDR3 length equals 18 residues. Losses at the gene ends were 5 bases for V and 2 bases for J; bases not matched to a gene: 14. CDR3 nucleotide sequence: TGTGCCAGTAGTCAACTCACCCGGACAGGGAGGACTGGAAACACCATATATTTT. Its translation is CASSQLTRTGRTGNTIYF.

This clone was counted a few times. V gene TRBV18 combines with J gene TRBJ2-5; D is perhaps TRBD2 (5 bases). The CDR3 extends over 16 amino acids. The V gene lost 0 bases and the J gene lost 1 base, with 12 bases spanning the gap. Germline V CDR1 and CDR2: KGHSH, LQKENI. The CDR3 DNA is TGTGCCAGCTCACCACCTAGATTGAGGGTCCAAGAGACCCAGTACTTC. Its translation: CASSPPRLRVQETQYF.

The V call is TRBV5-1, the J call TRBJ2-1; D remains ambiguous. CDR3 length: 14 amino acids. Germline values: CDR1 SGHRS, CDR2 YFSETQ. V was clipped by 5 bases and J by 0 bases, with 9 bases between them. CDR3 nucleotides: TGCGCCAGCAGTCTGACAAGCTCCTACAATGAGCAGTTCTTC. The encoded protein is CASSLTSSYNEQFF.

The chain carries TRBV18 and TRBJ2-7, with a tentative D call TRBD1 (6 bases). V lost 3 bases, J lost 0 bases, and 12 bases lay in between. The V gene's germline CDR1 is KGHSH and CDR2 LQKENI. This CDR3 contains 15 residues. The CDR3 loop reads CASSPGTRSSYEQYF. CDR3 nucleotide sequence: TGTGCCAGCTCACCGGGGACACGGAGCTCCTACGAGCAGTACTTC.

The gene calls are TRBV30 and TRBJ1-5; D gene ambiguous. V was shortened by 6 bases and J by 4 bases, with 10 bases between the two germline ends. Germline V gene lookup returns CDR1 GTSNPN and CDR2 SVGIG (reference sequence). The CDR3 totals 12 residues. CDR3 amino acids: CACSRGNQPQHF. For the CDR3, the DNA is TGTGCCTGCAGCCGGGGAAATCAGCCCCAGCATTTT.

This clone was detected ten times or more. This sequence joins TRBV11-2 and TRBJ1-3, with unresolved D. V lost 3 bases and J lost 2, with 5 bases in between. CDR1 SGHAT and CDR2 FQNNGV come from the germline V gene. The CDR3 covers 13 residues. This CDR3 is CASSFGPGNTIYF. CDR3 nucleotide sequence: TGTGCCAGCAGCTTCGGTCCTGGAAACACCATATATTTT.

The genes are TRBV28 and TRBJ2-5, with 8 nucleotides matching TRBD1. The V gene's germline CDR1 is MDHEN and CDR2 SYDVKM. This CDR3 has 16 amino acids. V gave up 3 bases and J gave up 1 base; unmatched junction bases: 7. In nucleotides, the CDR3 is TGTGCCAGCAGTTTTTCCGGGACAGGATTCCAAGAGACCCAGTACTTC. Amino acid sequence: CASSFSGTGFQETQYF.

J is TRBJ1-5 and V is TRBV6-2 or TRBV6-3; 7 bases agree with TRBD1. The CDR3 runs to 15 residues. The germline V gene has CDR1 MNHEY and CDR2 SVGEGT. The V gene end was trimmed by 7 bases and the J gene end by 5 bases; junction bases not matched to a gene: 11. CDR3: CASNPAGQIYQPQHF. The CDR3 DNA reads as TGTGCCAGCAACCCGGCGGGACAGATTTATCAGCCCCAGCATTTT.

The chain joins TRBV7-8 to TRBJ1-6; the D is unclear. The CDR3 covers 12 residues. Germline V gene lookup returns CDR1 SGHVS and CDR2 FQNEAQ. The ends were cut back, 4 bases at V and 10 bases at J, with 8 bases in the middle. CDR3 bases: TGTGCCAGCAGCTCTTCCTCCTCACCCCTCCACTTT. It encodes CASSSSSSPLHF.

The V call is TRBV5-5, the J call TRBJ1-1; TRBD1 matches 11 bases. The V and J ends lost 4 bases and 4 bases, in that order; junction bases with no gene match: 9. The CDR3 is made up of 16 amino acids. CDR1 is SGHKS and CDR2 is YYEKEE in the germline V gene (reference sequence). The CDR3, as DNA: TGTGCCAGCAGCCCGGCAGGGGGGACAGGGGGCACTGAAGCTTTCTTT. It specifies CASSPAGGTGGTEAFF.

V usage is TRBV14 and J usage is TRBJ1-1, with 7 bases aligning to TRBD1. Germline assignment: CDR1 SGHDN and CDR2 FVKESK. The J segment lost 4 bases and the V segment lost 2 bases, leaving 10 bases of the junction unmatched. This CDR3 has 16 amino acids. Here the CDR3 reads CASSQRLRQGGTEAFF. CDR3 in DNA: TGTGCCAGCAGCCAAAGGCTGAGACAGGGAGGCACTGAAGCTTTCTTT.

This clone was recorded many times. CDR3 DNA: TGCGCCAGCAGCCAAGCCGGGACAGCTTCATATGGCTACACCTTC. Its protein product is CASSQAGTASYGYTF. The rearrangement joins TRBV4-1 to TRBJ1-2; 7 bases agree with TRBD1. V lost 1 base and J lost 5; bases outside the gene matches: 7. This CDR3 is built from 15 residues. Per germline, CDR1 MGHRA and CDR2 YSYEKL.

This chain links TRBV9 with TRBJ1-3; 7 bases match TRBD1. The CDR3 sequence is 15 residues long. After removal of 3 bases from V and 0 bases from J, the junction contained 3 bases not matched to a gene. Germline V gene lookup returns CDR1 SGDLS and CDR2 YYNGEE. CDR3 nucleotide sequence: TGTGCCAGCAGCGCGGACAGGCTCTCTGGAAACACCATATATTTT. Translation: CASSADRLSGNTIYF.

This chain connects TRBV7-2 to TRBJ2-7; 8 bases are shared with TRBD2. CDR1 is SGHTA, CDR2 FQGNSA, per germline. The CDR3 has 14 residues. Trimming took 5 bases from V and 2 from J; bases not matched to a gene: 5. CDR3 sequence: CASSPPAGAYEQYF. The CDR3 nucleotides read TGTGCCAGCAGCCCACCAGCGGGGGCCTACGAGCAGTACTTC.

The chain couples TRBV5-1 to TRBJ2-7; TRBD1 matches at 9 bases. Trimming cost V 3 bases and J 4 bases; bases outside gene matches: 5. CDR1 is SGHRS, CDR2 YFSETQ, per germline. There are 14 residues in the CDR3. As DNA, the CDR3 is TGCGCCAGCAGCTCGCCGGGACAGGGTTACGAGCAGTACTTC. This encodes CASSSPGQGYEQYF.

This clone was observed a handful of times. CDR3 sequence reads: CASRQAGNTGELFF. CDR3 DNA: TGCGCCAGCAGACAGGCAGGGAACACCGGGGAGCTGTTTTTT. The chain couples TRBV5-1 to TRBJ2-2, with D possibly being TRBD1 (5 bases). Trimming removed 5 bases from V and 1 base from J, with 9 bases in between. CDR1 and CDR2 (germline): SGHRS, YFSETQ. The CDR3 extends over 14 amino acids.

The genes are TRBV7-9 and TRBJ2-7; 10 nucleotides align to TRBD1. CDR3 length: 18 residues. V shed 1 base, J shed 6 bases, and the junction held 15 bases outside the gene matches. Germline values: CDR1 SEHNR, CDR2 FQNEAQ (reference sequence). The CDR3 region is CASSLVRSAGQGHPEQYF. The CDR3 DNA reads as TGTGCCAGCAGCTTAGTTAGATCTGCGGGACAGGGGCACCCCGAGCAGTACTTC.

The chain employs TRBV5-1 and TRBJ2-2; D gene unclear. The CDR3 has 16 residues. The V and J ends lost 4 bases and 2 bases respectively, with 15 bases between them. Germline CDR1 and CDR2: SGHRS and YFSETQ. This CDR3 reads CASSLTSTRNTGELFF. CDR3 DNA: TGCGCCAGCAGCCTAACATCGACTCGCAACACCGGGGAGCTGTTTTTT.

The CDR3 spells CAWSVRGGSQRSYNSPLHF. The DNA of the CDR3 is TGTGCCTGGAGTGTACGAGGAGGCAGCCAGAGGTCCTATAATTCACCCCTCCACTTT. The chain joins TRBV30 to TRBJ1-6; D call uncertain. Trimming pared 0 bases from V and 1 base from J, leaving 19 bases between. This CDR3 comprises 19 residues. CDR1 and CDR2 from the germline V gene are GTSNPN and SVGIG (reference sequence).